This T cell receptor (beta chain) was captured by sequencing in a study of regulatory T cells in long-lasting Graves disease. Study-level information: Antithyroid drugs had been taken by newly diagnosed Graves' patients for under 3 months. Study-level results: Limited sample numbers may have lowered accuracy. TRBV28, TRBJ1-2 and TRBJ2-5 were favored in persistent disease.

This clonotype came up a few times. Its antigen is not known. Time point specified: newly diagnosed GD, antithyroid drugs for less than 3 months. Researchers made the TCR library from RNA that was extracted from PBMCs. iRepertoire HTBI primers and Arm-PCR of CDR3 regions built TCR beta libraries. MiXCR was run by TCRdb on the multiplex PCR reads, yielding one entry per CDR3 protein. Found here are 400,000 to 500,000 distinct CDR3 sequences, approximately 16% of them singletons; the top ten hold about 25%. This CDR3 has 14 residues. V lost 0 bases to trimming and J lost 1 base, with 7 bases between them. Germline-derived CDR1 and CDR2 are SGHNT and YYREEE (reference sequence). The sample was also reused in another study, on T cells in Graves' hyperthyroidism and ophthalmopathy.

This clonotype originated in a woman younger than 35 with Graves disease. Material: peripheral blood mononuclear cells (PBMCs), obtained at new diagnosis, from a patient treated with antithyroid drugs. The chain is built from TRBV5-4 and TRBJ2-5; no definite D call. CDR3 bases: TGTGCCAGCAGCTTGGTGTCTAGCCAAGAGACCCAGTACTTC. It encodes CASSLVSSQETQYF.